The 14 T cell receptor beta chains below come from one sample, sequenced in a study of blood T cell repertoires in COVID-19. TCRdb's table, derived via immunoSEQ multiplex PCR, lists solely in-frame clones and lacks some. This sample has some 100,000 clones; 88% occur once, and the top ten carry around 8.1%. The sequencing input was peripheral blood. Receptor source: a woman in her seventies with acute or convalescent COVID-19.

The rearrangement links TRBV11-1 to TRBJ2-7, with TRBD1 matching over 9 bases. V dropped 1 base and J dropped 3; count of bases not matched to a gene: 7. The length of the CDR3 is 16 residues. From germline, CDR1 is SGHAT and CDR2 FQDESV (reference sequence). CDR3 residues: CASSLEIGTGIYEQYF. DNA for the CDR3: TGTGCCAGCAGCTTAGAGATCGGGACAGGGATCTACGAGCAGTACTTC.

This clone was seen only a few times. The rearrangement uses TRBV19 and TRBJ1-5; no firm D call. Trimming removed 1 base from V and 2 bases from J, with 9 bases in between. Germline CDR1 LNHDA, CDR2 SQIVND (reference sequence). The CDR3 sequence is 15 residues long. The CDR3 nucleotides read TGTGCCAGTAGTATAGGTTCACGAGGCAATCAGCCCCAGCATTTT. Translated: CASSIGSRGNQPQHF.

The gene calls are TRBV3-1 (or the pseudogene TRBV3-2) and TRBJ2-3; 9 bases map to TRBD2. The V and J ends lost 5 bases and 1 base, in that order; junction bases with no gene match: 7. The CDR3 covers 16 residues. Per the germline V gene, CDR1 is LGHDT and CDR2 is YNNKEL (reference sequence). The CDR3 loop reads CASSWGLAPGTDTQYF. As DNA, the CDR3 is TGTGCCAGCAGCTGGGGACTAGCCCCTGGCACAGATACGCAGTATTTT.

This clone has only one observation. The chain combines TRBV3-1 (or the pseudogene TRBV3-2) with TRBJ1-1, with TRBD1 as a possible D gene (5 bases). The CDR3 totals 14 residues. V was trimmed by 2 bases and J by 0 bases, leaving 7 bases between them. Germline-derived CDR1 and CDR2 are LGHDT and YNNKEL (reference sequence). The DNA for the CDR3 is TGTGCCAGCAGCCAACAGGGCCTGAACACTGAAGCTTTCTTT. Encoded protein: CASSQQGLNTEAFF.

CDR3 nucleotides: TGTGCCAGCAGCCAATCCCGCGGGACAGGGAATTCACCCCTCCACTTT. Translated, it gives CASSQSRGTGNSPLHF. V usage is TRBV3-1 (or the pseudogene TRBV3-2) and J usage is TRBJ1-6, with TRBD1 matching 9 bases. J gave up 7 bases and V 2 bases, and 6 bases lay outside the gene matches. In germline, CDR1 is LGHDT, CDR2 YNNKEL (reference sequence). CDR3 size: 16 residues.

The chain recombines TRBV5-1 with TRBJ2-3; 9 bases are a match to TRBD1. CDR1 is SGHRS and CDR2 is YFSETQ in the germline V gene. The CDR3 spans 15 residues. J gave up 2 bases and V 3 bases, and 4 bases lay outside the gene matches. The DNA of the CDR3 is TGCGCCAGCAGCTCTGGGACAGGGTTCACAGATACGCAGTATTTT. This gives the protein CASSSGTGFTDTQYF.

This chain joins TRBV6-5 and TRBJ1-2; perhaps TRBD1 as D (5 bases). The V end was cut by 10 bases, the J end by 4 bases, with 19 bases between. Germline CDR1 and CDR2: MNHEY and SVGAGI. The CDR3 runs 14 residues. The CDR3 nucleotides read TGTGCCATCCAAGAGGTGGGGCAAAGCTATGGCTACACCTTC. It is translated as CAIQEVGQSYGYTF.

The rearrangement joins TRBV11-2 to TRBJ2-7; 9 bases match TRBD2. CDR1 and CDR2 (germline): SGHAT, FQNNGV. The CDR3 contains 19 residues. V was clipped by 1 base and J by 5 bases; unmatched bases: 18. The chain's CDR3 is CASSLGEWVAGEPLDEQYF. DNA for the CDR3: TGTGCCAGCAGCTTAGGGGAGTGGGTAGCGGGGGAACCTCTCGACGAGCAGTACTTC.

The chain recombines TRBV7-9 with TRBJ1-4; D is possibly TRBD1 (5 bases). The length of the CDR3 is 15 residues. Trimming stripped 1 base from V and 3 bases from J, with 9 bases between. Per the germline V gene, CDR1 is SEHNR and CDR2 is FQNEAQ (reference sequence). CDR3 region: CASSLEGLPNEKLFF. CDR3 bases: TGTGCCAGCAGCTTAGAGGGGTTGCCTAATGAAAAACTGTTTTTT.

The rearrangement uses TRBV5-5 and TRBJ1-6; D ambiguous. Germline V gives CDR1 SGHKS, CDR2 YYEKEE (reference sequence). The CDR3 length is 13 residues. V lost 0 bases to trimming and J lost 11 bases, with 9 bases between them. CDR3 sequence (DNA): TGTGCCAGCAGCTTGGAGAGGAGTGCACCCCTCCACTTT. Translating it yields CASSLERSAPLHF.

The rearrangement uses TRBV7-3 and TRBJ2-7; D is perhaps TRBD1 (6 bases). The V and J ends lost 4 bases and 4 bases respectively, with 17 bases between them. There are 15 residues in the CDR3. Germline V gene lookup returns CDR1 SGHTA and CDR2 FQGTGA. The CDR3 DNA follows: TGTGCCAGCAGCTGGCCCGGGACACCCAGATACGAGCAGTACTTC. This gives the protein CASSWPGTPRYEQYF.

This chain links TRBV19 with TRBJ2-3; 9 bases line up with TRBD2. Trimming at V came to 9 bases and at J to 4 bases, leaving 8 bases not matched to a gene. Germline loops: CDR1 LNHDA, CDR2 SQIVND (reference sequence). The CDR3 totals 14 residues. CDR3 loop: CASQTGTSSDTQYF. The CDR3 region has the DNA TGTGCCAGCCAAACCGGGACTAGCTCAGATACGCAGTATTTT.

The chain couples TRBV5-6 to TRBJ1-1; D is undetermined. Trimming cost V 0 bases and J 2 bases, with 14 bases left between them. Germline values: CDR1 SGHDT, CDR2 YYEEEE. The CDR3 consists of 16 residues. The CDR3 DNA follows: TGTGCCAGCAGCTTGGAAGGGCGGGTTGCTAACACTGAAGCTTTCTTT. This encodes CASSLEGRVANTEAFF.

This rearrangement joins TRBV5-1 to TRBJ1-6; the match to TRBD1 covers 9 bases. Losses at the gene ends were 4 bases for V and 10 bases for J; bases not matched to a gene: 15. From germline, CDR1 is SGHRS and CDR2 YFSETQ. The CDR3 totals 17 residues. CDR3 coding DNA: TGCGCCAGCAGCGACCCGACGCAGGGACAGGGAGGATCACCCCTCCACTTT. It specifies CASSDPTQGQGGSPLHF.